This passage covers 29 T cell receptor beta chains from one sample sequenced in a study of blood T cell repertoires in COVID-19. Sequencing used immunoSEQ multiplex PCR; TCRdb keeps in-frame clones, though not all of them. The sample yields 450,000 or so clones, approximately 90% seen once. What was sequenced was peripheral blood. The receptor source for this set is a woman in her thirties or forties with COVID-19, enrolled during active disease.

The rearrangement links TRBV19 to TRBJ1-5; tentatively, D is TRBD1 (6 bases). Per germline, CDR1 LNHDA and CDR2 SQIVND (reference sequence). V lost 7 bases, J lost 3 bases, and 13 bases lay in between. The CDR3 covers 14 residues. The CDR3 bases are TGTGCCAGTACTAGTGGACAGCTCAATCAGCCCCAGCATTTT. This encodes CASTSGQLNQPQHF.

The CDR3 sequence: CASSRRRTLAGDPWGNTIYF. CDR3 in DNA: TGTGCCAGCAGCCGCAGGCGAACGTTAGCGGGCGATCCCTGGGGAAACACCATATATTTT. The chain employs TRBV28 and TRBJ1-3; D remains ambiguous. Germline V gives CDR1 MDHEN, CDR2 SYDVKM. The CDR3 has 20 amino acids. V lost 6 bases to trimming and J lost 4 bases, with 31 bases between them.

This chain's CDR3 is CASSTRTDPRAEAFF. CDR3 bases: TGTGCCAGCAGTACACGGACAGACCCACGGGCTGAAGCTTTCTTT. The chain is built from TRBV6-5 and TRBJ1-1; perhaps TRBD1 as D (6 bases). Trimming removed 5 bases at V and 6 bases at J, with 19 bases between. Germline values: CDR1 MNHEY, CDR2 SVGAGI. The CDR3 consists of 15 residues.

The rearrangement links TRBV7-2 to TRBJ1-5, with a weak D call TRBD1 (6 bases). The V end lost 2 bases, the J end lost 1 base, and 18 bases lay between the germline ends. This CDR3 comprises 18 residues. Germline V gene sequence: CDR1 SGHTA, CDR2 FQGNSA. CDR3 coding DNA: TGTGCCAGCAGCTTATGGGACACCGGCTTTCTCAGCAATCAGCCCCAGCATTTT. This sequence encodes CASSLWDTGFLSNQPQHF.

As for this clone: This sample includes further DNA sequences coding for the same CDR3. The chain joins TRBV18 to TRBJ1-1; maybe TRBD1 (6 bases). Germline CDR1 and CDR2: KGHSH and LQKENI. V gave up 3 bases and J gave up 1 base, with 6 bases separating them. The CDR3 runs 13 residues. The CDR3: CASSPTGNTEAFF. The CDR3 DNA sequence: TGTGCCAGCTCACCGACAGGGAACACTGAAGCTTTCTTT.

The chain couples TRBV4-1 to TRBJ2-5, with D tentatively TRBD2 (5 bases). V shed 1 base and J shed 3 bases, with 15 bases lying between them. Germline-derived CDR1 and CDR2 are MGHRA and YSYEKL. The CDR3 has 16 amino acids. The CDR3 region has the DNA TGCGCCAGCAGCCAAGGGGAAATCGGGGATAAAGAGACCCAGTACTTC. This encodes CASSQGEIGDKETQYF.

V and J are TRBV27 and TRBJ2-6, with D possibly being TRBD2 (5 bases). This CDR3 is built from 17 residues. Trimming shortened V by 3 bases and J by 0 bases, and 12 bases separated the two germline ends. Germline CDR1 is MNHEY and CDR2 is SMNVEV (reference sequence). The CDR3 sequence: CASSFSVGSSGANVLTF. DNA for the CDR3: TGTGCCAGCAGTTTTAGCGTTGGAAGCTCTGGGGCCAACGTCCTGACTTTC.

The genes are TRBV3-1 (or the pseudogene TRBV3-2) and TRBJ2-2, with D tentatively TRBD1 (5 bases). CDR1 LGHDT and CDR2 YNNKEL come from the germline V gene (reference sequence). Trimming stripped 2 bases from V and 1 base from J, with 17 bases between. This CDR3 has 18 amino acids. CDR3 amino acids: CASSQTKIRQRNTGELFF. CDR3 sequence (DNA): TGTGCCAGCAGCCAAACAAAGATAAGACAGCGGAACACCGGGGAGCTGTTTTTT.

The gene calls are TRBV5-6 and TRBJ1-1; unclear D gene. The CDR3 spans 16 residues. Germline V gene data show CDR1 as SGHDT and CDR2 as YYEEEE. Trimming removed 0 bases from V and 4 bases from J, with 16 bases in between. For the CDR3, the DNA is TGTGCCAGCAGCTTGGTTGGAGGCACTGCGGCCACTGAAGCTTTCTTT. Protein sequence: CASSLVGGTAATEAFF.

The chain links TRBV11-2 to TRBJ2-3; 12 bases fit TRBD2. Germline CDR1 is SGHAT and CDR2 is FQNNGV. With 5 bases clipped from V and 0 bases from J, the junction kept 6 bases outside the gene matches. The CDR3 has 17 amino acids. The CDR3 bases are TGTGCCAGCAGCCTTGGACTAGCGGGAACCAGCACAGATACGCAGTATTTT. It translates to CASSLGLAGTSTDTQYF.

This clone is a singleton in its sample. The V gene is TRBV18, the J gene TRBJ2-3; unclear D gene. The CDR3 has 14 residues. Germline CDR1 is KGHSH and CDR2 is LQKENI. Trimming removed 3 bases at V and 6 bases at J, with 13 bases between. In DNA, the CDR3 is TGTGCCAGCTCACCCGACGTTGACTGGGATACGCAGTATTTT. Translation gives CASSPDVDWDTQYF.

The chain is built from TRBV9 and TRBJ1-1, with 7 bases lining up with TRBD1. The CDR3 covers 14 residues. The V and J ends lost 7 bases and 9 bases, in that order; junction bases with no gene match: 15. Germline CDR1 reads SGDLS; CDR2 reads YYNGEE. The CDR3 region has the DNA TGTGCCAGCCGACCTCTCAGGGGGGCCGTTCAAGCTTTCTTT. Translation gives CASRPLRGAVQAFF.

The J gene is TRBJ1-1, the V gene TRBV6-4; D not certain. The germline gives CDR1 MRHNA, CDR2 SNTAGT. The CDR3 is made up of 17 amino acids. Between the trimmed V and J ends, which lost 5 bases and 1 base, there was a span of 20 bases. This CDR3 reads CASSFNSPIGENTEAFF. The CDR3 DNA reads as TGTGCCAGCAGTTTTAATTCCCCGATCGGGGAGAACACTGAAGCTTTCTTT.

The chain is built from TRBV11-3 and TRBJ2-3; TRBD2 agrees at 11 bases. From germline, CDR1 is SGHNT and CDR2 YENEEA. V gave up 2 bases and J gave up 4 bases; unmatched junction bases: 5. CDR3 length: 16 amino acids. The DNA of the CDR3 is TGTGCCAGCAGCTTATCACTAGCGGGAGACGCAGATACGCAGTATTTT. Amino acid sequence: CASSLSLAGDADTQYF.

The chain joins TRBV7-9 to TRBJ1-2; no definite D call. Germline V gene data show CDR1 as SEHNR and CDR2 as FQNEAQ (reference sequence). V was cut by 0 bases and J by 0 bases, with 5 bases left in between. CDR3 length: 14 amino acids. The CDR3 DNA follows: TGTGCCAGCAGCTTAGCGAGTCCTAACTATGGCTACACCTTC. Translated: CASSLASPNYGYTF.

This rearrangement joins TRBV19 to TRBJ1-4; D is perhaps TRBD1 (5 bases). This CDR3 comprises 14 residues. Germline CDR1 and CDR2: LNHDA and SQIVND (reference sequence). Trimming left V 7 bases short and J 5 bases short, with 14 bases between. The CDR3 sequence is CASTPTQGNEKLFF. In DNA form, the CDR3 reads TGTGCCAGTACCCCCACGCAGGGCAATGAAAAACTGTTTTTT.

The V call is TRBV27, the J call TRBJ2-7; 8 bases fit TRBD1. The J segment lost 7 bases and the V segment lost 6 bases, leaving 11 bases of the junction unmatched. The germline gives CDR1 MNHEY, CDR2 SMNVEV (reference sequence). This CDR3 has 14 residues. The CDR3 DNA reads as TGTGCCAGCAGACCGGGACAGGTAGCGAGTGAGCAGTACTTC. This encodes CASRPGQVASEQYF.

The count of this clone is one. The chain couples TRBV3-1 (or the pseudogene TRBV3-2) to TRBJ2-5; 8 nucleotides match TRBD2. V lost 2 bases to trimming and J lost 2 bases; unmatched junction nucleotides: 10. CDR3 size: 17 residues. Germline V gene sequence: CDR1 LGHDT, CDR2 YNNKEL (reference sequence). CDR3 coding DNA: TGTGCCAGCAGCCAAAGGAGGCTAGCGGGCATACAAGAGACCCAGTACTTC. Translation gives CASSQRRLAGIQETQYF.

A single count supports this clone. The chain uses TRBV28 and TRBJ1-2; 7 bases align to TRBD1. Looked up from germline, CDR1 is MDHEN and CDR2 is SYDVKM. V shed 3 bases, J shed 8 bases, and the junction held 12 bases outside the gene matches. There are 15 residues in the CDR3. The CDR3 region is CASSLPLTGDGGYTF. CDR3 nucleotides: TGTGCCAGCAGTTTGCCCCTTACAGGGGACGGCGGCTACACCTTC.

The chain is built from TRBV5-4 and TRBJ1-2, with D tentatively TRBD1 (5 bases). CDR1 and CDR2 (germline): SGHNT, YYREEE (reference sequence). The CDR3 contains 14 residues. V was clipped by 0 bases and J by 6 bases, with 12 bases between them. This CDR3 reads CASSLGPLGDGYTF. For the CDR3, the DNA is TGTGCCAGCAGCTTGGGCCCGCTAGGGGATGGCTACACCTTC. Full variable domain (missing parts from reference TRBV5-4 and TRBJ1-2): ETGVTQSPTHLIKTRGQQVTLRCSSQSGHNTVSWYQQALGQGPQFIFQYYREEENGRGNFPPRFSGLQFPNYSSELNVNALELDDSALYLCASSLGPLGDGYTFGSGTRLTVV.

This clone was picked up one time. The chain carries TRBV5-1 and TRBJ2-3; the match to TRBD2 covers 7 bases. The V gene's germline CDR1 is SGHRS and CDR2 YFSETQ. V shed 2 bases, J shed 0 bases, and the junction held 6 bases outside the gene matches. The CDR3 is 16 residues long. The CDR3 DNA follows: TGCGCCAGCAGCTTACCTAGCGGAACTAGCACAGATACGCAGTATTTT. Its protein is CASSLPSGTSTDTQYF.

The V gene is TRBV14, the J gene TRBJ1-3, with unresolved D. V lost 2 bases and J 0 bases, leaving 8 bases between the germline ends. This CDR3 has 15 amino acids. Germline V lookup: CDR1 SGHDN, CDR2 FVKESK. The CDR3 coding sequence is TGTGCCAGCAGCCAACTCGCCGGCTCTGGAAACACCATATATTTT. Protein sequence: CASSQLAGSGNTIYF.

The V and J genes are TRBV5-4 and TRBJ1-2; 9 bases match TRBD1. CDR1 is SGHNT, CDR2 YYREEE, per germline (reference sequence). The trim removed 3 bases at V and 4 bases at J, leaving 10 bases unmatched. The CDR3 runs 16 residues. The CDR3 sequence is CASSSLTTGGGYGYTF. In nucleotides, the CDR3 is TGTGCCAGCAGCTCGCTAACGACAGGGGGGGGCTATGGCTACACCTTC.

The DNA for the CDR3 is TGTGCCAGCAGTTCGCTAGCGGGAGGGGCCTACGAGCAGTACTTC. It yields the protein CASSSLAGGAYEQYF. The J gene is TRBJ2-7, the V gene TRBV28, with 12 bases lining up with TRBD2. The V gene's germline CDR1 is MDHEN and CDR2 SYDVKM. Trimming took 4 bases from V and 2 from J; bases not matched to a gene: 3. The CDR3 consists of 15 residues. The whole variable domain, remainder taken from reference TRBV28 and TRBJ2-7, is DVKVTQSSRYLVKRTGEKVFLECVQDMDHENMFWYRQDPGLGLRLIYFSYDVKMKEKGDIPEGYSVSREKKERFSLILESASTNQTSMYLCASSSLAGGAYEQYFGPGTRLTVT.

This rearrangement joins TRBV7-2 to TRBJ1-4, with TRBD1 matching over 9 bases. Trimming took 5 bases from V and 7 from J; bases not matched to a gene: 5. The CDR3 extends over 14 amino acids. CDR1 is SGHTA and CDR2 is FQGNSA in the germline V gene. The DNA for the CDR3 is TGTGCCAGCAGCAGGACAGGGGTTGGTGAAAAACTGTTTTTT. Amino acid sequence: CASSRTGVGEKLFF.

The chain recombines TRBV21-1 with TRBJ1-3. TRBV21-1 is flagged as a pseudogene. The CDR3 runs 10 residues. CDR3: CASSGNTIYF. The CDR3 coding sequence is TGTGCCAGCTCGGGAAACACCATATATTTT.

V and J are TRBV4-1 and TRBJ1-2, with D possibly matching TRBD1 (6 bases). CDR3 length: 14 amino acids. V lost 4 bases and J 4 bases, leaving 13 bases between the germline ends. Per the germline V gene, CDR1 is MGHRA and CDR2 is YSYEKL. The CDR3 DNA is TGCGCCAGCAGCCCGCGGACAGCCTCCTATGGCTACACCTTC. This sequence encodes CASSPRTASYGYTF.

The CDR3 loop is CASSPETGFGNQPQHF. The CDR3 nucleotides are TGTGCCAGCAGTCCAGAGACAGGGTTTGGGAATCAGCCCCAGCATTTT. This rearrangement joins TRBV6-6 to TRBJ1-5, with TRBD1 matching over 7 bases. Losses at the gene ends were 5 bases for V and 4 bases for J; bases not matched to a gene: 11. The CDR3 spans 16 residues. From germline, CDR1 is MNHNY and CDR2 SVGAGI (reference sequence).

The sample holds a few counts of this clone. The genes are TRBV7-9 and TRBJ1-1, with 8 bases that match TRBD1. There are 16 residues in the CDR3. The V segment lost 5 bases and the J segment 1 base; nucleotides outside the gene matches: 9. The V gene's germline CDR1 is SEHNR and CDR2 FQNEAQ (reference sequence). CDR3 region: CASSNYAGTGNTEAFF. The DNA of the CDR3 is TGTGCCAGCAGCAATTACGCCGGGACAGGGAACACTGAAGCTTTCTTT.